This TCR beta chain is from a study of cytomegalovirus exposure and HLA in healthy donors. Study observations and caveats: Later analysis reportedly placed an Asian-associated ancestry cluster below the roughly 640-donor mean in N-insertions.

The germline CDR1 and CDR2 sequences are SEHNR and FQNEAQ (reference sequence). The CDR3 is 15 amino acids. The donors (healthy individuals) were bone marrow donors. Primers for the PCR totalled 60 Vbeta and 13 Jbeta. TCRdb's table, derived via immunoSEQ multiplex PCR, lists solely in-frame clones and lacks some. The sample includes about 130,000 clones, approximately 85% seen only once; the top ten take over 6.5%. As to this clone: Its specificity is unknown. One end of the junction does not line up with germline, which may come from a read error.

The sample was PBMCs. V gene TRBV7-9 combines with J gene TRBJ1-1; a possible D gene is TRBD1 (6 bases). This clonotype originated in a woman aged 30 to 39 in good health and CMV-seropositive. CDR3 sequence reads: CSSSSPTGLNTEAFF. The CDR3 nucleotides read TGTTCCAGCAGCTCCCCGACAGGACTGAACACTGAAGCTTTCTTT.